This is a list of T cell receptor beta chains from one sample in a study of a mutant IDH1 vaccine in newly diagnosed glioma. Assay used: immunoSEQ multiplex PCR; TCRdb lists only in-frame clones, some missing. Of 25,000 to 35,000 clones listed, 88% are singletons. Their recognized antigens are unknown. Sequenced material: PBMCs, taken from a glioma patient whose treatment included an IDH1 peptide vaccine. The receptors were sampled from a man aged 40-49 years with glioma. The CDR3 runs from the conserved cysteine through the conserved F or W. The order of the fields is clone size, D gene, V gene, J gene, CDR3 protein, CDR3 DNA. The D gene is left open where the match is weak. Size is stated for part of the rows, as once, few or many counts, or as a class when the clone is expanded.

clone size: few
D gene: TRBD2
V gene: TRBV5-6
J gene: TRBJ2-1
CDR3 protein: CASSLLAGNVYEQFF
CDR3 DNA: TGTGCCAGCAGCTTGCTAGCGGGAAATGTCTATGAGCAGTTCTTC

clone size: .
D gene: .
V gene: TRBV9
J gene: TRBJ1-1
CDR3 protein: CASSPIERTSRSSEAFF
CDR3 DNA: TGTGCCAGCAGCCCCATAGAACGGACGTCTCGAAGCTCTGAAGCTTTCTTT

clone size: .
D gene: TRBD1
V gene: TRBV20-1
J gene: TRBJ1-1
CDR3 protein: CSARTGGLAFF
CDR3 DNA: TGCAGTGCGCGGACAGGGGGATTAGCTTTCTTT

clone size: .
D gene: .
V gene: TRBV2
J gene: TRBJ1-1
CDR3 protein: CASRGMMNTEAFF
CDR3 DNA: TGTGCCAGCAGAGGGATGATGAACACTGAAGCTTTCTTT

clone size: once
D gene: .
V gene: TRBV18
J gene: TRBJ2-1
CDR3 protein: CASSPGDFYNEQFF
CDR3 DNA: TGTGCCAGCTCACCCGGGGACTTTTACAATGAGCAGTTCTTC

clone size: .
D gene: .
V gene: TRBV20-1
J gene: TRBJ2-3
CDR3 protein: CSGETTDTQYF
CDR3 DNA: TGCAGTGGGGAGACCACAGATACGCAGTATTTT

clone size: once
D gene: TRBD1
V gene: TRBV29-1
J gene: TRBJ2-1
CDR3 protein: CSVGTGMDNEQFF
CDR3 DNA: TGCAGCGTTGGGACAGGGATGGACAATGAGCAGTTCTTC

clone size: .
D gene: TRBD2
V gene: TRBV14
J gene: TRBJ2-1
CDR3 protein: CASSLGTSGMSSYNEQFF
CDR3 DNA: TGTGCCAGCAGCCTCGGGACTAGCGGGATGAGCTCCTACAATGAGCAGTTCTTC

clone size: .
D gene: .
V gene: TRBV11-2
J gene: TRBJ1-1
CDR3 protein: CASRIPFTGTEAFF
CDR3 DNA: TGTGCCAGCAGGATACCCTTCACTGGGACGGAAGCTTTCTTT

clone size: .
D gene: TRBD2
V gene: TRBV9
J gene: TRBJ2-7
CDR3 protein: CASSVVASGSSYEQYF
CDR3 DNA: TGTGCCAGCAGCGTAGTCGCTAGCGGGAGCTCCTACGAGCAGTACTTC

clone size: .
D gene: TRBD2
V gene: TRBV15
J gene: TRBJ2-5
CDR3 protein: CATSRETSGGETQYF
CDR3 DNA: TGTGCCACCAGCAGAGAGACTAGCGGGGGGGAGACCCAGTACTTC

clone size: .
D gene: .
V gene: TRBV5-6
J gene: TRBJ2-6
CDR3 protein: CASSLNQGRGANVLTF
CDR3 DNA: TGTGCCAGCAGCTTAAATCAGGGGAGAGGGGCCAACGTCCTGACTTTC

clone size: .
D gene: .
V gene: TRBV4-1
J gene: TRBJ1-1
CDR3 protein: CASSQAETEGDTEAFF
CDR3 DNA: TGCGCCAGCAGCCAAGCCGAGACAGAAGGGGACACTGAAGCTTTCTTT

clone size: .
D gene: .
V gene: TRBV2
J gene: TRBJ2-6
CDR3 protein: CASRRGSGANVLTF
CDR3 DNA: TGTGCCAGCAGGCGGGGCTCTGGGGCCAACGTCCTGACTTTC

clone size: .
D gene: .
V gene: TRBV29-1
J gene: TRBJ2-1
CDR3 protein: CSVEGGQDWGYNEQFF
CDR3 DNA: TGCAGCGTTGAAGGGGGGCAGGATTGGGGTTACAATGAGCAGTTCTTC

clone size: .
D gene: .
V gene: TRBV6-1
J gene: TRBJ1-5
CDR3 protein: CASRNLRGQPQHF
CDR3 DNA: TGTGCCAGCAGGAACCTTCGGGGTCAGCCCCAGCATTTT

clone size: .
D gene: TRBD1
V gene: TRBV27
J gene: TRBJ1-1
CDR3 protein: CASSLKQGQTEAFF
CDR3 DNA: TGTGCCAGCAGTTTAAAGCAGGGACAGACTGAAGCTTTCTTT

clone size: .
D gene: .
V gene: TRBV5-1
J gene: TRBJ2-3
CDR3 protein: CASSFVQGRTDTQYF
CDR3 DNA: TGCGCCAGCAGCTTTGTACAGGGACGGACAGATACGCAGTATTTT

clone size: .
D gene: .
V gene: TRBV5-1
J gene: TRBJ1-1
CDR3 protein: CASSLWGLGRTFENTEAFF
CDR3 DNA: TGCGCCAGCAGCTTATGGGGCCTCGGACGGACCTTTGAGAACACTGAAGCTTTCTTT

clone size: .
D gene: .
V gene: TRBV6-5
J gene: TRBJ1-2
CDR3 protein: CASSSYLGNYGYTF
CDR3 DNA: TGTGCCAGCAGTTCTTATCTGGGCAACTATGGCTACACCTTC

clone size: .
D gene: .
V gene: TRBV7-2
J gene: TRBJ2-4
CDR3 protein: CASSLRSHLDIQYF
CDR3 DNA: TGTGCCAGCAGCCTTCGGAGCCATTTGGACATTCAGTACTTC

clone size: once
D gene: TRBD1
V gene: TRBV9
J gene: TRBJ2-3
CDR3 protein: CASTPVGTGGDTQYF
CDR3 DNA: TGTGCCAGCACCCCTGTCGGGACAGGCGGGGATACGCAGTATTTT

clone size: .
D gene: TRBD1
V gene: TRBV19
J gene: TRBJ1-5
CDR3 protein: CASSRDRDQPQHF
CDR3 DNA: TGTGCCAGTAGTAGGGACAGGGATCAGCCCCAGCATTTT

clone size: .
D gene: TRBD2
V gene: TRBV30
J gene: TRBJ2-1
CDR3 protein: CAWKPSGANEQFF
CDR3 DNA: TGTGCCTGGAAACCTAGCGGGGCAAATGAGCAGTTCTTC

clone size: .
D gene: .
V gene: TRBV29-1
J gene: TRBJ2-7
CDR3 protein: CSVKVDSHSYEQYF
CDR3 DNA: TGCAGCGTTAAGGTGGACTCTCACTCCTACGAGCAGTACTTC

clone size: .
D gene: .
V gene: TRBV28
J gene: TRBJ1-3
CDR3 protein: CASTIGTVSGNTIYF
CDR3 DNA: TGTGCCAGCACCATCGGGACGGTCTCTGGAAACACCATATATTTT

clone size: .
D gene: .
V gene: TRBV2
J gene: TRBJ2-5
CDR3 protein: CASSGSYQETQYF
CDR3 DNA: TGTGCCAGCAGCGGTTCGTACCAAGAGACCCAGTACTTC

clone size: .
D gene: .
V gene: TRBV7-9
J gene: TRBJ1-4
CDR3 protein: CASSVDAGRNEKLFF
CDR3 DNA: TGTGCCAGCAGCGTCGACGCAGGGCGGAATGAAAAACTGTTTTTT

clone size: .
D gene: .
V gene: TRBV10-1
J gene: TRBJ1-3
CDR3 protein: CASSAGMENTIYF
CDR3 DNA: TGCGCCAGCAGTGCAGGGATGGAAAACACCATATATTTT

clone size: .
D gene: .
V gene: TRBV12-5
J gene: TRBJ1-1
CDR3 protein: CASASTDYTEAFF
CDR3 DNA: TGTGCTAGTGCCTCGACAGATTACACTGAAGCTTTCTTT

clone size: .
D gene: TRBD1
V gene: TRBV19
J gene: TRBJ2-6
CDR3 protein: CASSRTGATSGANVLTF
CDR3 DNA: TGTGCCAGTAGTCGGACAGGGGCCACCTCTGGGGCCAACGTCCTGACTTTC

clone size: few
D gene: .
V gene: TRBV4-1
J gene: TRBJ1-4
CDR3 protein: CASSRLTDGATNEKLFF
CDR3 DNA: TGCGCCAGCAGCCGATTGACTGACGGGGCAACTAATGAAAAACTGTTTTTT

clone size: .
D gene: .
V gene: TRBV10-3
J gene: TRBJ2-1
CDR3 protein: CAISESVESYNEQFF
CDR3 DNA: TGTGCCATCAGTGAGTCGGTAGAGTCCTACAATGAGCAGTTCTTC

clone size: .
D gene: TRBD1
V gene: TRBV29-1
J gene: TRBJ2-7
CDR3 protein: CSVASGTGTYEQYF
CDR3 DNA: TGCAGCGTTGCGTCAGGGACAGGGACGTACGAGCAGTACTTC

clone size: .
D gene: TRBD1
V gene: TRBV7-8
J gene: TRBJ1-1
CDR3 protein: CASSLWQGENTEAFF
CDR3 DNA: TGTGCCAGCAGCTTATGGCAGGGGGAGAACACTGAAGCTTTCTTT

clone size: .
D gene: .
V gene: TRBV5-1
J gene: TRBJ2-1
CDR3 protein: CASSLADLDTFRSHEQFF
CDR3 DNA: TGCGCCAGCAGCTTGGCTGACTTGGACACGTTCAGGAGCCATGAGCAGTTCTTC

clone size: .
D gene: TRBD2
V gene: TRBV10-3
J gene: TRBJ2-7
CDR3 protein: CAISESASGRGSEQYF
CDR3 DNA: TGTGCCATCAGTGAGTCGGCTAGCGGGAGAGGGAGCGAGCAGTACTTC

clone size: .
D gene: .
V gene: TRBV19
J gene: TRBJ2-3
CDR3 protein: CASKTGLGTDTQYF
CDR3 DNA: TGTGCCAGTAAAACCGGCCTCGGGACAGATACGCAGTATTTT

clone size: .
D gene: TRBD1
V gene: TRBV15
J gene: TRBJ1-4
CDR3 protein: CATSRDLGQGNEKLFF
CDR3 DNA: TGTGCCACCAGCAGAGATTTGGGACAGGGAAACGAAAAACTGTTTTTT

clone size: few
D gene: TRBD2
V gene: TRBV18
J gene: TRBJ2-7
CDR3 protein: CASSLGLAGLNEQYF
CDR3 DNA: TGTGCCAGCTCCCTAGGGCTAGCGGGATTGAACGAGCAGTACTTC

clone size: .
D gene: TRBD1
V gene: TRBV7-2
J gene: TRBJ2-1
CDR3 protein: CASSSADRRLYYNEQFF
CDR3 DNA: TGTGCCAGCAGCTCCGCGGACAGGCGGTTATACTACAATGAGCAGTTCTTC

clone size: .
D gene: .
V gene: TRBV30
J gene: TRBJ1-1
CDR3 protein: CAWSGGRDTEAFF
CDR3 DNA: TGTGCCTGGAGCGGGGGCAGGGACACTGAAGCTTTCTTT

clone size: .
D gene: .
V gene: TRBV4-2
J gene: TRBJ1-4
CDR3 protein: CASSHGTGLNEKLFF
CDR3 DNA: TGTGCCAGCAGCCACGGCACAGGGTTAAATGAAAAACTGTTTTTT

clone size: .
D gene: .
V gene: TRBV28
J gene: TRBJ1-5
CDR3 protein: CASSPGIVRQPQHF
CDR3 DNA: TGTGCCAGCAGTCCGGGGATCGTGAGGCAGCCCCAGCATTTT

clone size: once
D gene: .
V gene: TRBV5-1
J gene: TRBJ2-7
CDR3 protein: CASSLFSSPGEQYF
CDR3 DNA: TGCGCCAGCAGCTTGTTTAGCTCGCCGGGGGAGCAGTACTTC

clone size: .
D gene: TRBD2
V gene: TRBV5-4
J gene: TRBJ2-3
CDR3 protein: CASSLGGRRGADTQYF
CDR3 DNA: TGTGCCAGCAGCCTGGGGGGCAGGCGGGGGGCAGATACGCAGTATTTT

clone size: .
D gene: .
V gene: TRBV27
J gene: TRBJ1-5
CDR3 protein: CASSRGVPTVKQPQHF
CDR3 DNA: TGTGCCAGCTCCCGAGGGGTACCCACGGTAAAACAGCCCCAGCATTTT

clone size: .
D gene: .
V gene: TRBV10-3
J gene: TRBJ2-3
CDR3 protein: CAISESVGVVTDTQYF
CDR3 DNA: TGTGCCATCAGTGAGTCCGTGGGGGTCGTGACAGATACGCAGTATTTT

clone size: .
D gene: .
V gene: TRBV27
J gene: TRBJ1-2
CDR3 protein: CASRSPRGRRGYTF
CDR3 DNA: TGTGCCAGCAGATCCCCCAGGGGAAGAAGGGGCTACACCTTC

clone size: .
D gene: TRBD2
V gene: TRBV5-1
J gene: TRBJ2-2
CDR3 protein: CASSLDSSGGNTGELFF
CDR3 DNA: TGCGCCAGCAGCTTGGATTCTAGCGGGGGGAACACCGGGGAGCTGTTTTTT

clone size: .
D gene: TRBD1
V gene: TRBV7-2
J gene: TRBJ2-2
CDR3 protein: CASSQYGTGSTGELFF
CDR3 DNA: TGTGCCAGCAGCCAATACGGGACAGGGTCCACCGGGGAGCTGTTTTTT

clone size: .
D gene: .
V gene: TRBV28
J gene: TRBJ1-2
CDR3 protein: CASRQGRNYGYTF
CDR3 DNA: TGTGCCAGCAGGCAGGGCCGCAACTATGGCTACACCTTC

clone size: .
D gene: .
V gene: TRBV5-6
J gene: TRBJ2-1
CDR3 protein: CASSRWYTYNEQFF
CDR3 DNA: TGTGCCAGCAGCCGGTGGTATACCTACAATGAGCAGTTCTTC

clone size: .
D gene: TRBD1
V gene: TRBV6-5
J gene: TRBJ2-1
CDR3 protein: CASSRDRVSYNEQFF
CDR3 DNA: TGTGCCAGCAGCCGGGACAGAGTGAGCTACAATGAGCAGTTCTTC

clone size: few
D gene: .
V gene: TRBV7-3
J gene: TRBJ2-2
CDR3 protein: CASRQGSRGTGELFF
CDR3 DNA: TGTGCCAGCAGGCAAGGGTCCAGGGGCACCGGGGAGCTGTTTTTT

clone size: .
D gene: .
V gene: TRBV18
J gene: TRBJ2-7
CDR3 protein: CASSPTSYEQYF
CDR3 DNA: TGTGCCAGCTCACCCACCTCTTACGAGCAGTACTTC

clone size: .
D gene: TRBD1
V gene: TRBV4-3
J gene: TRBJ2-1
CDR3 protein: CASSQGRTGVNEQFF
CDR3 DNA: TGCGCCAGCAGCCAAGGCAGGACAGGGGTCAATGAGCAGTTCTTC

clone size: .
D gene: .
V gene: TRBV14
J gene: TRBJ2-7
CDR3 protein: CASSERYEQYF
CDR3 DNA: TGTGCCAGCAGCGAACGGTACGAGCAGTACTTC

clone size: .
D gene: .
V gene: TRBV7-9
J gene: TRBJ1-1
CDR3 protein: CASSRTGGNTEAFF
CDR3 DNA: TGTGCCAGCAGCCGGACCGGGGGGAACACTGAAGCTTTCTTT

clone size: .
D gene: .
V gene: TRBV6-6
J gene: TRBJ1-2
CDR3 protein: CASSYGTEGGGYTF
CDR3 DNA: TGTGCCAGCAGTTACGGTACGGAGGGAGGTGGCTACACCTTC